The 5 T cell receptor beta chains in this list originate from one sample, sequenced in a study of identical twins. Each CDR3 protein is one row after TCRdb ran MiXCR on the 5' RACE reads. The table has roughly 700,000 distinct CDR3 sequences, around 8.3% seen once. The data also belong to a second study, concerning yellow fever vaccine responses in identical twins.

Sequenced sample: PBMCs. The source of these receptors is a woman aged 18-29 years in good health.

This clonotype has only a few counts. V is TRBV5-6 and J is TRBJ2-1; 7 bases are shared with TRBD1. This CDR3 is built from 16 residues. V shed 1 base and J 5 bases; nucleotides not matched to a gene: 9. Germline values: CDR1 SGHDT, CDR2 YYEEEE. The CDR3 sequence: CASSLLNHRGDNEQFF. CDR3 nucleotide sequence: TGTGCCAGCAGCTTGCTCAATCACAGGGGAGACAATGAGCAGTTCTTC.

This clonotype was detected ten times or more. Its ends do not fully match the called genes, so a read error is possible. The gene calls are TRBV4-3 and TRBJ2-7, with 8 bases fitting TRBD2. The length of the CDR3 is 15 residues. Germline CDR1 and CDR2: LGHNA and YSLEER. CDR3 sequence: CASSQGSGGSYEQYF. The DNA of the CDR3 is TGTGCCAGCAGCCAAGGCAGCGGGGGTTCCTACGAGCAGTACTTC.

The chain combines TRBV20-1 with TRBJ2-6; unclear D gene. Trimming took off 3 bases at V and 1 base at J, with 10 bases between the two ends. Germline V gene data show CDR1 as DFQATT and CDR2 as SNEGSKA (reference sequence). The CDR3 consists of 15 residues. CDR3 sequence: CSASRQASGANVLTF. The CDR3 coding sequence is TGCAGTGCTAGTCGTCAGGCTTCTGGGGCCAACGTCCTGACTTTC.

The J gene is TRBJ2-3, the V gene TRBV5-1; D is perhaps TRBD1 (5 bases). The germline V gene has CDR1 SGHRS and CDR2 YFSETQ. Trimming took off 7 bases at V and 3 bases at J, with 18 bases between the two ends. The CDR3 covers 15 residues. The CDR3 coding sequence is TGCGCCAGCCTTAATGCCGAGACAGAGACAGATACGCAGTATTTT. This encodes CASLNAETETDTQYF.

The sample holds many counts of this clonotype. This chain links TRBV20-1 with TRBJ2-7; TRBD2 is a possible D gene (6 bases). Germline CDR1 and CDR2: DFQATT and SNEGSKA (reference sequence). The CDR3 contains 14 residues. Trimming removed 4 bases from V and 2 bases from J, with 15 bases in between. This CDR3 reads CSATGSFRPYEQYF. The DNA of the CDR3 is TGCAGTGCTACCGGGAGCTTCAGGCCCTACGAGCAGTACTTC.